This T cell receptor beta chain emerged from a study of beta chain features in type 1 diabetes. Study-level points and caveats: Shortening that was moderate but significant affected the TCRB CDR3s of Type 1 diabetes patients in all four CD4+ subsets.

A word on this clone: No antigen is known for it.

Every bit of the isolated RNA underwent reverse transcription, so sequencing read expressed TCRB transcripts. Data came from immunoSEQ multiplex PCR; TCRdb stores just in-frame clones and leaves some out. The sample holds 300,000 to 350,000 clones; about 19% are singletons and the top ten take about 0.045%. This CDR3 has 16 amino acids. The germline V gene has CDR1 SNHLY and CDR2 FYNNEI. Trimming cost V 7 bases and J 2 bases; bases outside gene matches: 10. V gene TRBV2 combines with J gene TRBJ2-3; 9 nucleotides match TRBD2. The sequencing input was naive CD4+ T cells from blood. This receptor was identified in a woman between 18 and 30 years old in good health. Written as DNA, the CDR3 is TGTGCCAGCATGGATAGCGGGAGCTACGCCACAGATACGCAGTATTTT. Translating it yields CASMDSGSYATDTQYF.